Below are 19 T cell receptor beta chains sequenced from a single sample in a study of T-cell memory formation after mild COVID-19. MiXCR, applied by TCRdb to the 5' RACE reads, yields one record per CDR3 protein. The data contain roughly 300,000 distinct CDR3 sequences, 7% to 10% of them singletons. Sequencing was done on a sample of PBMCs or a T cell subset sorted from them (not recorded which). The receptors shown here come from a man in his late teens or twenties who had mild COVID-19 (a few samples of this study predate the infection). Cell type and time point are not known.

This clonotype came up many times. V is TRBV5-1 and J is TRBJ1-4; D remains unclear. V lost 0 bases and J 3 bases, leaving 9 bases between the germline ends. Germline assignment: CDR1 SGHRS and CDR2 YFSETQ. The CDR3 contains 15 residues. The CDR3 sequence: CASSLVSESNEKLFF. CDR3 DNA: TGCGCCAGCAGCTTGGTCTCTGAGTCTAATGAAAAACTGTTTTTT.

In this sample, this clonotype turned up a few times. This rearrangement joins TRBV5-1 to TRBJ1-4; 7 bases match TRBD1. The CDR3 is made up of 14 amino acids. V gave up 2 bases and J gave up 4 bases; unmatched junction bases: 2. CDR1 and CDR2 (germline): SGHRS, YFSETQ. The CDR3 reads CASSFYRGNEKLFF. DNA for the CDR3: TGCGCCAGCAGCTTCTACAGGGGTAATGAAAAACTGTTTTTT.

In this sample, this clonotype turned up a few times. The V and J genes are TRBV20-1 and TRBJ2-3; TRBD2 matches 7 bases. The V gene end was trimmed by 6 bases and the J gene end by 1 base; junction bases not matched to a gene: 7. The CDR3 contains 14 residues. Germline V CDR1 and CDR2: DFQATT, SNEGSKA (reference sequence). The CDR3, as DNA: TGCAGTGCCCTAGCGGTGGATGGCACAGATACGCAGTATTTT. As protein: CSALAVDGTDTQYF.

In this sample, this clonotype turned up a few times. CDR3 nucleotides: TGTGCCAGCAGTTTCTCGGACGGGAGGACCAACGTCCTGACTTTC. Translated, it gives CASSFSDGRTNVLTF. J is TRBJ2-6 and V is TRBV12-3 or TRBV12-4; TRBD2 matches 7 bases. The CDR3 extends over 15 amino acids. Trimming cost V 3 bases and J 8 bases; bases outside gene matches: 7.

There are many counts of this clonotype. The chain links TRBV11-2 to TRBJ2-5; D is possibly TRBD1 or TRBD2 (6 bases each). The V end was cut by 1 base, the J end by 7 bases, with 16 bases between. The CDR3 covers 15 residues. Germline V CDR1 and CDR2: SGHAT, FQNNGV. The chain's CDR3 is CASSLAGGRGWTQYF. The CDR3 DNA follows: TGTGCCAGCAGCTTAGCCGGGGGCCGTGGTTGGACCCAGTACTTC. Complete variable domain (other parts from reference TRBV11-2 and TRBJ2-5): EAGVAQSPRYKIIEKRQSVAFWCNPISGHATLYWYQQILGQGPKLLIQFQNNGVVDDSQLPKDRFSAERLKGVDSTLKIQPAKLEDSAVYLCASSLAGGRGWTQYFGPGTRLLVL.

This clonotype was seen only a few times. The chain carries TRBV5-1 and TRBJ1-1; D may be TRBD1 (5 bases). This CDR3 spans 16 amino acids. CDR1 is SGHRS and CDR2 is YFSETQ in the germline V gene. Trimming pared 4 bases from V and 1 base from J, leaving 17 bases between. CDR3 amino acids: CASSGTAGSKNTEAFF. Written as DNA, the CDR3 is TGCGCCAGCAGCGGAACAGCAGGGTCAAAGAACACTGAAGCTTTCTTT.

The gene calls are TRBV5-1 and TRBJ2-3; D not certain. Germline V CDR1 and CDR2: SGHRS, YFSETQ. Deletions cut 6 bases from V and 0 bases from J, with 8 bases between. This CDR3 region has 13 residues. The CDR3 region is CASTFGSTDTQYF. Here the CDR3 DNA reads TGCGCCAGCACATTCGGGAGCACAGATACGCAGTATTTT.

The V call is TRBV4-1, the J call TRBJ1-2; D remains ambiguous. V lost 0 bases, J lost 7 bases, and 15 bases lay in between. From germline, CDR1 is MGHRA and CDR2 YSYEKL. This CDR3 is built from 15 residues. The CDR3 DNA sequence: TGCGCCAGCAGCCAAGATCCGGGGTATAATCGTGGCTACACCTTC. It translates to CASSQDPGYNRGYTF.

The gene calls are TRBV7-6 and TRBJ2-3; D not resolved. The V end lost 5 bases, the J end lost 4 bases, and 10 bases lay between the germline ends. The CDR3 contains 13 residues. CDR1 is SGHVS, CDR2 FNYEAQ, per germline. DNA for the CDR3: TGTGCCAGCAGCCCTAGGGCGGCAGATACGCAGTATTTT. This sequence encodes CASSPRAADTQYF.

J is TRBJ1-5 and V is TRBV7-2, with a weak D call TRBD1 (5 bases). The length of the CDR3 is 12 residues. Trimming took off 6 bases at V and 3 bases at J, with 6 bases between the two ends. Germline loops: CDR1 SGHTA, CDR2 FQGNSA. CDR3 in amino acids: CASRGDNQPQHF. The CDR3 DNA sequence: TGTGCCAGCAGGGGGGACAATCAGCCCCAGCATTTT.

Only a few counts were recorded for this clonotype. The chain has TRBV4-3 and TRBJ2-2; D is unresolved. Trimming pared 0 bases from V and 8 bases from J, leaving 7 bases between. Germline V gene sequence: CDR1 LGHNA, CDR2 YSLEER. The CDR3 runs to 13 residues. The CDR3 reads CASSQEIGGELFF. The CDR3 DNA sequence: TGCGCCAGCAGCCAAGAAATCGGTGGGGAGCTGTTTTTT.

This clonotype was seen a few times. The J gene is TRBJ1-1, the V gene TRBV4-3; D is undetermined. The V and J ends lost 0 bases and 4 bases respectively, with 15 bases between them. This CDR3 is built from 16 residues. Germline V gene sequence: CDR1 LGHNA, CDR2 YSLEER. CDR3 region: CASSQDWSGSATEAFF. The CDR3 nucleotides are TGCGCCAGCAGCCAAGATTGGTCGGGCTCGGCCACTGAAGCTTTCTTT.

This clonotype was detected many times. The J gene is TRBJ1-1, the V gene TRBV2; TRBD1 matches at 7 bases. V gave up 10 bases and J gave up 3 bases; unmatched junction bases: 11. This CDR3 contains 14 residues. The germline V gene has CDR1 SNHLY and CDR2 FYNNEI. The CDR3 DNA sequence: TGTGCCACATTTAAGACAGGGAAGTACACTGAAGCTTTCTTT. It specifies CATFKTGKYTEAFF.

This clonotype was counted many times. CDR3 DNA sequence: TGTGCCAGCGACAGGGGAGGTCAGCCCCAGCATTTT. As protein: CASDRGGQPQHF. V and J are TRBV2 and TRBJ1-5; 8 nucleotides align to TRBD1. The CDR3 totals 12 residues. The junction had 3 bases not matched to a gene; V was cut back by 8 bases and J by 6 bases. Germline CDR1 SNHLY, CDR2 FYNNEI.

The V and J genes are TRBV20-1 and TRBJ1-5; 7 nucleotides agree with TRBD1. The ends lost 0 bases at V and 4 bases at J; junction bases unmatched: 6. Germline values: CDR1 DFQATT, CDR2 SNEGSKA (reference sequence). This CDR3 spans 15 amino acids. CDR3 sequence: CSARDRRQGNQPQHF. In nucleotides, the CDR3 is TGCAGTGCTAGAGATCGGAGACAGGGAAATCAGCCCCAGCATTTT.

This chain joins TRBV20-1 and TRBJ2-5, with 12 bases fitting TRBD2. CDR3 length: 14 residues. J was trimmed by 5 bases and V by 2 bases; bases with no gene match: 3. Germline CDR1 is DFQATT and CDR2 is SNEGSKA (reference sequence). CDR3 loop: CSARLTSGGETQYF. The CDR3 nucleotides are TGCAGTGCTAGACTCACTAGCGGGGGGGAGACCCAGTACTTC.

This clonotype was observed a few times. V is TRBV24-1 and J is TRBJ2-3; 8 nucleotides match TRBD2. CDR3 length: 15 amino acids. Germline trimming cut 4 bases from V and 5 bases from J; bases unmatched to any gene: 7. Per the germline V gene, CDR1 is KGHDR and CDR2 is SFDVKD. The CDR3: CATSDTGGAEDTQYF. The CDR3 DNA reads TGTGCCACCAGTGACACCGGGGGGGCCGAAGATACGCAGTATTTT.

This clonotype was picked up many times. J is TRBJ2-1 and V is TRBV4-1; TRBD1 might be the D (5 bases). Per germline, CDR1 MGHRA and CDR2 YSYEKL. CDR3 length: 13 amino acids. V shed 1 base and J shed 16 bases, with 17 bases lying between them. CDR3 DNA: TGCGCCAGCAGCCAAGGGGTAGGGGTCATTTCTTTCTTC. Translating gives CASSQGVGVISFF.

The chain has TRBV27 and TRBJ2-5; maybe TRBD1 (6 bases). The V end was cut by 2 bases, the J end by 6 bases, with 19 bases between. CDR3 length equals 16 residues. Germline V gene data show CDR1 as MNHEY and CDR2 as SMNVEV (reference sequence). In DNA form, the CDR3 reads TGTGCCAGCAGTTTACATTGGTCAGGGGCGTGGAAGACCCAGTACTTC. Translation gives CASSLHWSGAWKTQYF.